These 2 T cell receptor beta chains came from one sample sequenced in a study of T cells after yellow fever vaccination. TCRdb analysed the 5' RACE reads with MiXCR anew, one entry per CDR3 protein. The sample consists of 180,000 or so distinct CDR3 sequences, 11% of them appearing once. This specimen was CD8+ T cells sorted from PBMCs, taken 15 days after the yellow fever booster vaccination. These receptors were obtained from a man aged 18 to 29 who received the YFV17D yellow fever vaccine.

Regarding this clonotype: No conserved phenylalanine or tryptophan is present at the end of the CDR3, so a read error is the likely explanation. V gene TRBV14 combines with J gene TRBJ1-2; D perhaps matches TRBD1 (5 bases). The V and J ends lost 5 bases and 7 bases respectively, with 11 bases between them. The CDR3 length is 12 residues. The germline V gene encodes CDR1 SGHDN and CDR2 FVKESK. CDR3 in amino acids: CASSEGPVGYTS. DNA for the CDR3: TGTGCCAGCAGCGAGGGACCGGTTGGCTACACCTCC.

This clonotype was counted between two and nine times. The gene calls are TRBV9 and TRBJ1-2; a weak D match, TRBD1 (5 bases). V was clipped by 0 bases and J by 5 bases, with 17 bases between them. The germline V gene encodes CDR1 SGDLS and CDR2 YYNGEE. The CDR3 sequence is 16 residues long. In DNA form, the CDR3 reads TGTGCCAGCAGCGTAGAAACCCAGGGCGTTATTTATGGCTACACCTTC. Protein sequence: CASSVETQGVIYGYTF.